This T cell receptor beta chain was recorded in a study of a mutant IDH1 vaccine in newly diagnosed glioma. Overall study context: Sex distribution of treated patients was roughly 62% male and around 40% female; mean age was roughly 37 years. It was radiotherapy, temozolomide, or both that patients received previously, with most receiving both.

Note on this clone: The antigen remains undetermined.

Findings and limits, study-wide: Apparently, pseudoprogression bore no relation to changes among the top peripheral T cell clonotypes.

TCRdb keeps only in-frame clones here, not all; method: immunoSEQ multiplex PCR. The sample lists 75,000 to 100,000 clones; around nine tenths were seen once. Time point described: baseline, week 1 (first vaccination visit). Treatment: pre-vaccination baseline after standard-of-care therapy. The material was PBMCs, obtained from a glioma patient treated with radiotherapy, temozolomide or both. This sequence was found in a woman aged 50 to 65 with glioma.

The CDR3 nucleotides are TGCGCCAGCAGCTTTGGCAGGGGCTATGGCTACACCTTC. Translated, it gives CASSFGRGYGYTF. The genes are TRBV5-1 and TRBJ1-2; weak D call: TRBD1 (6 bases). The CDR3 runs to 13 residues. Trimming took off 2 bases at V and 4 bases at J, with 9 bases between the two ends. From germline, CDR1 is SGHRS and CDR2 YFSETQ.